This TCR beta chain was retrieved from a study of Ad26.COV2.S vaccination and SARS-CoV-2 variants. At the level of the study: Of the COV1001 trial arms, the Ad26.COV2.S arm included the donor. Findings and caveats of the study: Higher spike-specific TCR breadth was found in vaccine recipients than in placebo recipients. Non-spike TCR breadth was similar in vaccine and placebo recipients.

With regard to this clone: The target antigen is unknown.

Clones were sequenced by immunoSEQ multiplex PCR, and TCRdb holds only the in-frame ones, with some missing. The sample lists 250,000 to 300,000 clones; over 75% were seen once. Treatment here: some 20 received Ad26.COV2.S at low or high dose, single or two shots; 5 received placebo; per-sample allocation not given. Day 63 following the first vaccine or placebo injection was when the samples were taken. Participants' vaccine, an Ad26 vector, delivered Wuhan-strain SARS-CoV-2 spike. Trimming removed 0 bases at V and 8 bases at J, with 7 bases between. The CDR3 has 13 amino acids. Germline V gene lookup returns CDR1 SGHDN and CDR2 FVKESK.

The sequence came from a person aged 18-65 years who received the Ad26.COV2.S COVID-19 vaccine or a placebo. The chain is built from TRBV14 and TRBJ1-4, with D unclear. Sequenced here: peripheral blood, sampled in a trial of Ad26.COV2.S vaccine versus placebo. Here the CDR3 DNA reads TGTGCCAGCAGCCAAGACCCAGACGAAAAACTGTTTTTT. This sequence encodes CASSQDPDEKLFF.